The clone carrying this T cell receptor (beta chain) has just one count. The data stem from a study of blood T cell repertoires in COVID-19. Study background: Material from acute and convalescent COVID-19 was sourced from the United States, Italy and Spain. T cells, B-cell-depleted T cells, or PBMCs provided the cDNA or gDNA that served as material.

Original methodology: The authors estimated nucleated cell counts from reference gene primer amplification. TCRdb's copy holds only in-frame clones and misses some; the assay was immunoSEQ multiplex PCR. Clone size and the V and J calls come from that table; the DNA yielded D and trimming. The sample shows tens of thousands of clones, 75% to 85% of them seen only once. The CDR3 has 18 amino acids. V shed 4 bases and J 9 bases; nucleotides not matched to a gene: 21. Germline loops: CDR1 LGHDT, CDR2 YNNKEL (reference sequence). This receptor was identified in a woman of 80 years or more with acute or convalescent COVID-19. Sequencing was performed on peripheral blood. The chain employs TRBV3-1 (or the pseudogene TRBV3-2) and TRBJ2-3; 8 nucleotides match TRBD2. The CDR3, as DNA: TGTGCCAGCAGCCGGACGGGTAGCAGGGCCTCACTAGCGGCAACGCAGTATTTT. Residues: CASSRTGSRASLAATQYF.